One TCR beta chain is described in this entry. This clone came up once. Its cognate antigen has yet to be identified. Base qualities were left out, and no much larger clone turns up one base away. The immunoSEQ Assay, a bias-controlled multiplex PCR, was used to amplify TCRbeta CDR3 regions from genomic DNA. In the authors' own workflow: Within the assay, amplification of reference gene primers was used to estimate how many nucleated cells each sample contained. Sequence reads were collapsed and filtered to measure the absolute abundance of every unique TCRbeta CDR3 rearrangement. For each sample, productive Simpson clonality was calculated as the square root of Simpson's diversity index over productive rearrangements. In its TCRdb copy, this immuneACCESS table keeps in-frame sequences only and misses some clones. Where compared with another copy, unresolved V genes explain less than half of these, and the others have no known cause. V, J and clone size were drawn from that table, and D and trimming were deduced from the DNA. In this sample the table shows about 170,000 clones, about 85% of which occur a single time. The ten biggest clones cover about 3% of the sample.

The CDR3 measures 16 amino acids from cysteine to phenylalanine. This entry keeps only the CDR3 DNA: 48 bases, framed from base 1. Trimming at the junction amounts to 0 bases on V and 7 bases on J, and the germline ends lie 18 bases apart. The CDR1 and CDR2 encoded by the germline V gene (reference sequence) are LNHNV and YYDKDF. This specimen comes from a study of blood T cell repertoires in COVID-19 (dated by TCRdb to 2019 to 2021). As for the study more broadly: The collaborator samples originated in the United States, Italy and Spain and spanned the acute and convalescent phases of COVID-19. Subjects who had been exposed to COVID-19, were actively infected with it, or had recovered from it provided the deeply sampled blood TCRbeta repertoires that made up the dataset. Samples were obtained from the ongoing ImmuneRACE study (first 160 participants) and from about 1,300 subjects provided by 6 global collaborators. Nearly every sample came with metadata listing a de-identified subject ID, COVID-19 status, age in years and sex. A freely available public database, intended as a resource for researchers studying the immune response to SARS-CoV-2, is where the repertoires were released. The prospective study material was composed of cDNA or gDNA derived from T cells, B-cell-depleted T cells, or PBMCs. Where available, HLA class I and class II types were obtained from metadata supplied by the sample provider rather than from assay-based typing. Points the paper makes about the study in general: How much clinical and demographic metadata was included differed by source and by participant, and the metadata was provided uncurated.

Each collaborating institution followed its own protocols to collect whole blood in K2EDTA tubes. For TCRbeta analysis, collaborators shipped samples in one of three forms: frozen whole blood, isolated PBMCs, or DNA extracted from either of those sample types. Sequencing used peripheral blood. This receptor was obtained from a human donor with acute or convalescent COVID-19. The donor label of this sample is uncertain. The rearrangement combines TRBV15 with TRBJ1-2; the D gene is perhaps TRBD1, from 5 matching bases. The CDR3 corresponds to CATSRDGKGPTVGYTF. The base sequence is TGTGCCACCAGCAGAGATGGGAAGGGGCCTACAGTTGGCTACACCTTC.